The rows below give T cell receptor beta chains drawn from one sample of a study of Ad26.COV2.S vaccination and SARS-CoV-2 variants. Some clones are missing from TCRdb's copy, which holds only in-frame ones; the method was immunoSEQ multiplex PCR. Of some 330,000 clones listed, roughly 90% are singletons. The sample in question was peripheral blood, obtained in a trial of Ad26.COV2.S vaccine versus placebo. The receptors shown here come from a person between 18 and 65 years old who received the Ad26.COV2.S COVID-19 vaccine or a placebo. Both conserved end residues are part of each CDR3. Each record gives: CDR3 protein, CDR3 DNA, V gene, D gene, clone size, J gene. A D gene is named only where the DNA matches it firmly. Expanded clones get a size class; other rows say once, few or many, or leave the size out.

CASSRDRGTNYGYTF TGCGCCAGCAGCCGGGACAGGGGAACTAACTATGGCTACACCTTC TRBV4-3 TRBD1 NA TRBJ1-2
CASSLAGGFTEAFF TGCGCCAGCTCTTTGGCAGGTGGATTCACTGAAGCTTTCTTT TRBV5-1 NA NA TRBJ1-1
CASSLGRGERNTEAFF TGTGCCAGCAGCTTAGGTCGGGGGGAGAGGAACACTGAAGCTTTCTTT TRBV7-9 NA NA TRBJ1-1
CAWKRGVATNEKLFF TGTGCCTGGAAGAGGGGGGTGGCAACTAATGAAAAACTGTTTTTT TRBV30 NA NA TRBJ1-4
CASSQDTWKGPSTGELFF TGCGCCAGCAGCCAAGATACGTGGAAGGGGCCAAGCACCGGGGAGCTGTTTTTT TRBV4-3 NA NA TRBJ2-2
CAISEFQYLLGPRRGSYNSPLHF TGTGCCATCAGTGAGTTTCAGTACCTCCTTGGACCCCGCCGGGGCTCCTATAATTCACCCCTCCACTTT TRBV10-3 NA NA TRBJ1-6
CASSRGYLDSTDTQYF TGTGCCAGCTCACGCGGATACCTGGACAGCACAGATACGCAGTATTTT TRBV18 NA NA TRBJ2-3
CASSLGAGSNEQFF TGTGCCAGCAGCTTGGGTGCCGGATCCAATGAGCAGTTCTTC TRBV5-4 NA NA TRBJ2-1
CASSLGASGGSYTQYF TGTGCCAGCAGCTTAGGGGCTAGCGGCGGGTCTTATACGCAGTATTTT TRBV13 TRBD2 NA TRBJ2-3
CASSPAGELFF TGTGCCAGCAGCCCGGCCGGGGAGCTGTTTTTT TRBV7-9 NA NA TRBJ2-2
CASSRRGATNEKLFF TGTGCCAGTAGTCGGCGGGGTGCTACTAATGAAAAACTGTTTTTT TRBV19 NA NA TRBJ1-4
CASSQIRGNQPQHF TGCGCCAGCAGCCAGATACGGGGCAATCAGCCCCAGCATTTT TRBV4-1 NA few TRBJ1-5
CASSPGQGNEKLFF TGTGCCAGCAGCCCCGGACAGGGTAATGAAAAACTGTTTTTT TRBV5-4 TRBD1 NA TRBJ1-4
CASSAGTPGQVEQFF TGTGCCAGTAGTGCAGGGACTCCCGGGCAGGTTGAGCAGTTCTTC TRBV19 NA NA TRBJ2-1
CASSGPSWGNTEAFF TGTGCCAGCAGCGGACCTTCTTGGGGGAACACTGAAGCTTTCTTT TRBV9 NA NA TRBJ1-1
CASSQGQNTEAFF TGTGCCAGCAGCCAGGGACAAAACACTGAAGCTTTCTTT TRBV12-3/TRBV12-4 NA NA TRBJ1-1
CASSLQDSPLHF TGTGCCAGCAGCTTGCAGGACTCACCCCTCCACTTT TRBV5-6 NA few TRBJ1-6
CASSPAGAGETQYF TGTGCCAGCAGCCCCGCCGGGGCGGGAGAGACCCAGTACTTC TRBV3-1/TRBV3-2 NA NA TRBJ2-5
CASSYPGGENEKLFF TGTGCCAGCAGCTACCCAGGAGGAGAAAATGAAAAACTGTTTTTT TRBV5-5 NA NA TRBJ1-4
CASSPVGAMKAFF TGTGCCAGCTCACCTGTAGGGGCAATGAAAGCTTTCTTT TRBV18 NA once TRBJ1-1
CASGRVAGEQFF TGTGCCAGCGGACGGGTAGCGGGTGAGCAGTTCTTC TRBV12-3/TRBV12-4 TRBD2 once TRBJ2-1
CASSLTSGVSTDTQYF TGTGCCAGCAGCTTGACTAGCGGGGTTAGCACAGATACGCAGTATTTT TRBV5-4 TRBD2 NA TRBJ2-3
CASSIMNPESPLHF TGTGCCAGTAGTATAATGAACCCTGAATCACCCCTCCACTTT TRBV19 NA NA TRBJ1-6
CASSLGDSGAIYEQYF TGCGCCAGCAGCTTGGGAGACAGCGGGGCGATATACGAGCAGTACTTC TRBV5-1 TRBD2 NA TRBJ2-7
CASRLNGAPSNTEAFF TGTGCCAGCAGACTAAACGGGGCGCCCTCAAACACTGAAGCTTTCTTT TRBV6-4 NA NA TRBJ1-1
CSAPGQGEQYF TGCAGTGCCCCTGGACAGGGCGAGCAGTACTTC TRBV20-1 TRBD1 once TRBJ2-7
CASSHREGLTNEQFF TGTGCCAGCAGCCACCGGGAGGGCCTGACAAATGAGCAGTTCTTC TRBV7-9 TRBD2 NA TRBJ2-1
CASSLGSYNQPQHF TGTGCCAGCAGCTTAGGTTCCTACAATCAGCCCCAGCATTTT TRBV7-6 NA NA TRBJ1-5
CASSLDWGRLNTEAFF TGTGCCAGCAGCTTGGATTGGGGCCGACTGAACACTGAAGCTTTCTTT TRBV5-6 NA NA TRBJ1-1
CASSPGGRANYGYTF TGTGCCAGCAGCCCAGGGGGAAGGGCTAACTATGGCTACACCTTC TRBV7-2 TRBD1 few TRBJ1-2
CASSPGADEKLFF TGCGCCAGCAGCCCGGGGGCCGACGAAAAACTGTTTTTT TRBV5-1 NA NA TRBJ1-4
CASSQGLPAGGPTGELFF TGTGCCAGCAGCCAAGGACTACCAGCGGGAGGGCCGACCGGGGAGCTGTTTTTT TRBV4-2 TRBD2 NA TRBJ2-2
CASSPGTSGGLAYNEQFF TGTGCCAGCTCACCAGGGACTAGCGGGGGGCTGGCGTACAATGAGCAGTTCTTC TRBV18 TRBD2 NA TRBJ2-1
CASSGTGNTGELFF TGTGCCAGCAGTGGCACAGGGAACACCGGGGAGCTGTTTTTT TRBV2 NA NA TRBJ2-2
CASSLWSVQGTNTEAFF TGTGCCAGCAGCTTATGGTCGGTACAGGGAACGAACACTGAAGCTTTCTTT TRBV7-6 NA NA TRBJ1-1
CASSLGTCGKGYNEQFF TGTGCCAGCAGCCTGGGGACGTGCGGGAAGGGCTACAATGAGCAGTTCTTC TRBV3-1/TRBV3-2 NA NA TRBJ2-1
CASSPRGAPQHF TGTGCCAGCAGTCCCAGGGGAGCGCCCCAGCATTTT TRBV27 NA NA TRBJ1-5
CASSYPGGGRADNEQFF TGTGCCAGCAGTTACCCGGGGGGCGGGAGGGCCGACAATGAGCAGTTCTTC TRBV6-2/TRBV6-3 TRBD2 NA TRBJ2-1
CASSPLGTFNNSPLHF TGTGCCAGCTCACCATTGGGGACCTTTAATAATTCACCCCTCCACTTT TRBV18 NA NA TRBJ1-6